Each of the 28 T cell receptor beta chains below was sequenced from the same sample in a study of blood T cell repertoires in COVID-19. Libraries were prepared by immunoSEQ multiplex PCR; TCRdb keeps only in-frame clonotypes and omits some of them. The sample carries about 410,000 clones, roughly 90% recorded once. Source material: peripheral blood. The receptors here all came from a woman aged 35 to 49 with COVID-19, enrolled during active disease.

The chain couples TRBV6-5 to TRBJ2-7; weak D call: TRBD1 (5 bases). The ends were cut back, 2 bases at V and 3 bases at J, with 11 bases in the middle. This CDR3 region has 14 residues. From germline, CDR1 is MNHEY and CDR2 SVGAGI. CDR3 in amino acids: CASSYVGAFYEQYF. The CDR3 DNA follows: TGTGCCAGCAGTTACGTAGGGGCCTTCTACGAGCAGTACTTC.

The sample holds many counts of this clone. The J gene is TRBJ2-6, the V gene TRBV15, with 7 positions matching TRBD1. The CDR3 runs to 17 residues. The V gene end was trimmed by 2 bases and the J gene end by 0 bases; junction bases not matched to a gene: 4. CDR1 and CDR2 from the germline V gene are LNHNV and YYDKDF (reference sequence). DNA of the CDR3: TGTGCCACCAGCAGACCGGACAGGTTCTCTGGGGCCAACGTCCTGACTTTC. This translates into CATSRPDRFSGANVLTF.

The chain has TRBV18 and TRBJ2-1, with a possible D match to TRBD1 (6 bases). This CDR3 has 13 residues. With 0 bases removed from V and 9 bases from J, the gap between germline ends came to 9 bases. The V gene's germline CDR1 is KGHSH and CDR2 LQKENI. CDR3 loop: CASSPPSRGEQFF. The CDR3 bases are TGTGCCAGCTCACCACCGAGCAGGGGTGAGCAGTTCTTC.

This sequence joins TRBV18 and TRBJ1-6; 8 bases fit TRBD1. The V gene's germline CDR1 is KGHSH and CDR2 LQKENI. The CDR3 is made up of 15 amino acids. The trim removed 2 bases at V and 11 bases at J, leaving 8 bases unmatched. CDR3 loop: CASSPAGTGEAPLHF. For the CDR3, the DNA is TGTGCCAGCTCACCAGCCGGGACAGGAGAGGCACCCCTCCACTTT.

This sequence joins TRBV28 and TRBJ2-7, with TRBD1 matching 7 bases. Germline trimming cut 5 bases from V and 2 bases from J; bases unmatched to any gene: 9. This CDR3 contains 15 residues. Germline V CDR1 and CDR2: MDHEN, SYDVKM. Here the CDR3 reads CASSTQEQGTYEQYF. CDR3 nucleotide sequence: TGTGCCAGCAGTACCCAGGAACAGGGGACCTACGAGCAGTACTTC.

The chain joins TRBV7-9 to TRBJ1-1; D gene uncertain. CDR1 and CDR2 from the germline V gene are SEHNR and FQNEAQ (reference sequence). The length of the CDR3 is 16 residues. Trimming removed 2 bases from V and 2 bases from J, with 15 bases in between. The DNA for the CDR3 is TGTGCCAGCAGCTTACAATCGAGGGCTTTAAACACTGAAGCTTTCTTT. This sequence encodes CASSLQSRALNTEAFF.

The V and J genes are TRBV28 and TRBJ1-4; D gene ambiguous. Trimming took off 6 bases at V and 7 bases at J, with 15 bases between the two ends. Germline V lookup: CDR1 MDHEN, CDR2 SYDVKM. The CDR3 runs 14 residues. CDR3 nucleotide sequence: TGTGCCAGCAGCCCCGGAGGGATGGGTGAAAAACTGTTTTTT. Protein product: CASSPGGMGEKLFF.

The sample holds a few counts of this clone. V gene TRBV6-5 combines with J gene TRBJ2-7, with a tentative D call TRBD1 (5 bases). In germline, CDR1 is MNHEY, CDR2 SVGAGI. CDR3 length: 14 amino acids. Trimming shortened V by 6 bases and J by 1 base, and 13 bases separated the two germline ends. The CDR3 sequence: CASRGRVESYEQYF. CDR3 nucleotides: TGTGCCAGCAGAGGCAGGGTGGAATCCTACGAGCAGTACTTC.

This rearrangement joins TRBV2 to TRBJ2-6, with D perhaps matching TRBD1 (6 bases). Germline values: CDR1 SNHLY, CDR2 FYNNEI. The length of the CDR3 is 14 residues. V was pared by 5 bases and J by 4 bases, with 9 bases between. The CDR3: CASSTGSGANVLTF. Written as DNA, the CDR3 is TGTGCCAGCAGTACAGGGTCGGGGGCCAACGTCCTGACTTTC.

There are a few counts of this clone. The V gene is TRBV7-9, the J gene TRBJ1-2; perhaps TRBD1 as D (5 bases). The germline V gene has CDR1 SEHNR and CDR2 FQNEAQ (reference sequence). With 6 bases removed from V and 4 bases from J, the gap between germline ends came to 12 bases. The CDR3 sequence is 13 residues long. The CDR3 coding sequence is TGTGCCAGCAGTGGGGGGACTGGCTATGGCTACACCTTC. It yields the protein CASSGGTGYGYTF. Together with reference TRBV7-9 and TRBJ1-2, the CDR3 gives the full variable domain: DTGVSQNPRHKITKRGQNVTFRCDPISEHNRLYWYRQTLGQGPEFLTYFQNEAQLEKSRLLSDRFSAERPKGSFSTLEIQRTEQGDSAMYLCASSGGTGYGYTFGSGTRLTVV.

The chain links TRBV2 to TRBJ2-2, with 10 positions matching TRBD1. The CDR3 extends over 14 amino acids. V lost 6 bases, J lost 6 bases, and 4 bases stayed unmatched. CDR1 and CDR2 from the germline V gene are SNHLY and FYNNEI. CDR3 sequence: CASSRDRGSGELFF. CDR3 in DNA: TGTGCCAGCAGCCGGGACAGGGGATCCGGGGAGCTGTTTTTT.

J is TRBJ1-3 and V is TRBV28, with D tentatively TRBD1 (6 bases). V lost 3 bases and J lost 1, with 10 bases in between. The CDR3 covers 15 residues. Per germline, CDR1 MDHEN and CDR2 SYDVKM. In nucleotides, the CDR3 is TGTGCCAGCAGTTTGATCACAGGGTCTGGAAACACCATATATTTT. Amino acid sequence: CASSLITGSGNTIYF.

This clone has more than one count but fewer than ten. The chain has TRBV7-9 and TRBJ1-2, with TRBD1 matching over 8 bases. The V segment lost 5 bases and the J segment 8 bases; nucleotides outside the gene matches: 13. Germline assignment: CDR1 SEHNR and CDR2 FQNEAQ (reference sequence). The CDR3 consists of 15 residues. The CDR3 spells CASSPRGRGGNGYTF. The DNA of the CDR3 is TGTGCCAGCAGCCCCAGGGGGCGCGGAGGTAACGGCTACACCTTC.

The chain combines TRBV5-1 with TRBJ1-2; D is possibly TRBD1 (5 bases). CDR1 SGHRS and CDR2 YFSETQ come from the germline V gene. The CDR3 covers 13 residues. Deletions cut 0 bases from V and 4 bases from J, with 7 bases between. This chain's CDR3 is CASSLGGAYGYTF. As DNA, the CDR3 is TGCGCCAGCAGCTTGGGTGGGGCCTATGGCTACACCTTC.

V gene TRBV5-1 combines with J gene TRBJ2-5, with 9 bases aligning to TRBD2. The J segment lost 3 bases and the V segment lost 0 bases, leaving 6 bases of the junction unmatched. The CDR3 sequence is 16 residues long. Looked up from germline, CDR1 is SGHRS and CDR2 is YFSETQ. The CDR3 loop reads CASSLVLAGFKETQYF. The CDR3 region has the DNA TGCGCCAGCAGCTTGGTTCTAGCGGGATTTAAAGAGACCCAGTACTTC. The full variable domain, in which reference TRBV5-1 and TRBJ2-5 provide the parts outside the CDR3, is KAGVTQTPRYLIKTRGQQVTLSCSPISGHRSVSWYQQTPGQGLQFLFEYFSETQRNKGNFPGRFSGRQFSNSRSEMNVSTLELGDSALYLCASSLVLAGFKETQYFGPGTRLLVL.

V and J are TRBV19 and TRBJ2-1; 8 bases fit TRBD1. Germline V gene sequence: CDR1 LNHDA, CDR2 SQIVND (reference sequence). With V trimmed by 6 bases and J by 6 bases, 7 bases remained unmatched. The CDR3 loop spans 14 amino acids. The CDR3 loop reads CASRVDRVGNEQFF. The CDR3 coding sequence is TGTGCCAGTAGGGTGGACAGGGTGGGCAATGAGCAGTTCTTC.

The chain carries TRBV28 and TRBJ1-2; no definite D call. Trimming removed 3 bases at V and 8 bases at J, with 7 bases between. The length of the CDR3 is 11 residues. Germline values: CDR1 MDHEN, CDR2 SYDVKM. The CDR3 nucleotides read TGTGCCAGCAGTTTCCACCGGGGCTACACCTTC. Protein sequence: CASSFHRGYTF.

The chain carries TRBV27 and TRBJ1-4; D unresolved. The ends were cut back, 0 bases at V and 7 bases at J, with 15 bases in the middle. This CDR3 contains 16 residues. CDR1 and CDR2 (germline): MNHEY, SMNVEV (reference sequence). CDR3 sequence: CASSLSQRSGVEKLFF. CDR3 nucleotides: TGTGCCAGCAGTTTATCGCAGAGGAGCGGGGTTGAAAAACTGTTTTTT.

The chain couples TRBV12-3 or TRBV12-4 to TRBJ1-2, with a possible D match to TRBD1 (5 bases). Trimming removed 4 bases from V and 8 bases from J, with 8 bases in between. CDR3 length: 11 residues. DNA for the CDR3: TGTGCCAGCAGTTCCAGGGTCGGCTACACCTTC. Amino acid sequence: CASSSRVGYTF.

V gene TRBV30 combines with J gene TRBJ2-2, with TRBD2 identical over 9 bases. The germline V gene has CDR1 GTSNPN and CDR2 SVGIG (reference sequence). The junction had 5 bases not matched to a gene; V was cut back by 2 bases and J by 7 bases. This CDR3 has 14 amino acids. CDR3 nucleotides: TGTGCCTGGAGTATAGCGGGAGTGGGCGGGGAGCTGTTTTTT. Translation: CAWSIAGVGGELFF.

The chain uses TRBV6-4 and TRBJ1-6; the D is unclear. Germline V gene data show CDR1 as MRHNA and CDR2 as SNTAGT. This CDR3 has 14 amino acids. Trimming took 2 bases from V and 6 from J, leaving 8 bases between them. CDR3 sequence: CASSDGLRNSPLHF. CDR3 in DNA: TGTGCCAGCAGTGACGGGCTTCGTAATTCACCCCTCCACTTT.

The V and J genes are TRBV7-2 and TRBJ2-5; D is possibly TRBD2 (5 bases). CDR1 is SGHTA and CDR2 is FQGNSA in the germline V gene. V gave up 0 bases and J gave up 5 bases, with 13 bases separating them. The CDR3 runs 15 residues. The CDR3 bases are TGTGCCAGCAGCTTAGCCGGACGGGAATGGGAGACCCAGTACTTC. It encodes CASSLAGREWETQYF.

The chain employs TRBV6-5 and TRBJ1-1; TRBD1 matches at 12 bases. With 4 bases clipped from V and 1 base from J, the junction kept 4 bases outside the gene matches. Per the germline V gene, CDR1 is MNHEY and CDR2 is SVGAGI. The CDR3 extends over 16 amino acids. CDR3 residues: CASSLGQGATNTEAFF. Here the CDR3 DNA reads TGTGCCAGCAGTTTGGGACAGGGGGCGACGAACACTGAAGCTTTCTTT.

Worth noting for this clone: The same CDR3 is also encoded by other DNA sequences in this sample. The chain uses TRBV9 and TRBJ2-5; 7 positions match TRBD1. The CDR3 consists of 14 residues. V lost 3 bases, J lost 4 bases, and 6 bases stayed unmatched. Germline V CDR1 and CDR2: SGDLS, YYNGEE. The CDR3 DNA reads TGTGCCAGCAGCGCGCGGACAGGCGGAGAGACCCAGTACTTC. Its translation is CASSARTGGETQYF.

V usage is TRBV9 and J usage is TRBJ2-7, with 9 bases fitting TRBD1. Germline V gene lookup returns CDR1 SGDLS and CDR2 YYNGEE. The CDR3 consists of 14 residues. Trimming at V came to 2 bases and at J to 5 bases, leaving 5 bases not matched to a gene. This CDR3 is CASSVGTGRHEQYF. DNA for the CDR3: TGTGCCAGCAGCGTTGGGACAGGGAGGCACGAGCAGTACTTC.

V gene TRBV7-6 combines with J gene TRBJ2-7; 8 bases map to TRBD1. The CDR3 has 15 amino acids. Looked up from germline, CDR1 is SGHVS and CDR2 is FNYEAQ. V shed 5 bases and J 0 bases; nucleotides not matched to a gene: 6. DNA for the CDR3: TGTGCCAGCAGCCCATGGACAGGGAGCTCCTACGAGCAGTACTTC. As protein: CASSPWTGSSYEQYF.

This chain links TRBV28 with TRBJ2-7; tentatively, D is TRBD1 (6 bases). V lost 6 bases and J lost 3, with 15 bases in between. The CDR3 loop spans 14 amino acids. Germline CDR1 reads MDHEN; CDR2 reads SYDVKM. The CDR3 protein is CASSPGTLFYEQYF. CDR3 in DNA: TGTGCCAGCAGCCCCGGGACACTTTTCTACGAGCAGTACTTC.

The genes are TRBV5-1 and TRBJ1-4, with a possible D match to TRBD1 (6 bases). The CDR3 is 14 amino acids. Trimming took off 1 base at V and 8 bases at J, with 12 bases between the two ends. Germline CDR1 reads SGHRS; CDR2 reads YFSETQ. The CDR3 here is CASSLRLGAEKLFF. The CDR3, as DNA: TGCGCCAGCAGCTTGCGCCTGGGGGCCGAAAAACTGTTTTTT.